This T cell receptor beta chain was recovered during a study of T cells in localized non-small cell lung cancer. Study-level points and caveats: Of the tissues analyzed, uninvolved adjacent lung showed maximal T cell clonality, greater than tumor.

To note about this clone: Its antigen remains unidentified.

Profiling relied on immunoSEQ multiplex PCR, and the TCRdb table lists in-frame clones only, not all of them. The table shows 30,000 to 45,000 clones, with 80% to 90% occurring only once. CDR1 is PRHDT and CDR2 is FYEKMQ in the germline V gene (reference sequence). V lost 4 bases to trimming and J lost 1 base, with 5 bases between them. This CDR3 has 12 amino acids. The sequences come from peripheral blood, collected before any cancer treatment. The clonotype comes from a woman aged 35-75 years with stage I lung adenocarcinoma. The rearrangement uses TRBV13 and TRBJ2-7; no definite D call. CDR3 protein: CASSSSSYEQYF. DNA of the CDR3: TGTGCCAGCAGCTCATCTTCCTACGAGCAGTACTTC.